Below, 2 T cell receptor beta chains from the same sample are listed, as sequenced in a study of T cells in localized non-small cell lung cancer. Assay used: immunoSEQ multiplex PCR; TCRdb lists only in-frame clones, some missing. The data contain about 46,000 clones, around 86% of them singletons. The sequencing here drew on peripheral blood mononuclear cells, taken before any cancer treatment. The source is a man between 40 and 70 years old with stage III lung adenocarcinoma.

V usage is TRBV18 and J usage is TRBJ2-5, with TRBD2 matching 7 bases. The CDR3 length is 15 residues. Germline loops: CDR1 KGHSH, CDR2 LQKENI. Trimming took 0 bases from V and 7 from J; bases not matched to a gene: 8. The CDR3 loop is CASSPPRTSGLTQYF. The DNA of the CDR3 is TGTGCCAGCTCACCACCGAGGACTAGTGGTTTGACCCAGTACTTC.

This clone was seen a handful of times. The rearrangement uses TRBV6-5 and TRBJ1-3; possibly TRBD1 for D (5 bases). Trimming took 4 bases from V and 4 from J, leaving 17 bases between them. The CDR3 covers 16 residues. Germline-derived CDR1 and CDR2 are MNHEY and SVGAGI. The CDR3 coding sequence is TGTGCCAGCAGTTTGGCCTTGCCGGGGGGGGGAAACACCATATATTTT. It translates to CASSLALPGGGNTIYF.